The 32 T cell receptor beta chains in this list originate from one sample, sequenced in a study of cytomegalovirus exposure and HLA in healthy donors. PCR involved 60 Vbeta and 13 Jbeta primers. Measured with immunoSEQ multiplex PCR; TCRdb has only the in-frame clones, and not every one. The sample has around 110,000 clones, 50% to 70% seen once. The sequenced sample was PBMCs. These receptors came from a woman between 35 and 50 years old in good health and CMV-seropositive.

Remarks on this clone: Its ends do not fully match the called genes, so a read error is possible. This chain joins TRBV4-3 and TRBJ2-1, with 8 bases matching TRBD2. Per the germline V gene, CDR1 is LGHNA and CDR2 is YSLEER. The CDR3 runs to 17 residues. In DNA, the CDR3 is TGCGCCAGCAGCCAAGGATCAGCAAGCGGGAGCTACTATGAGCAGTTCTTC. Translating gives CASSQGSASGSYYEQFF.

This clone was seen once. This chain links TRBV28 with TRBJ2-7; 12 positions match TRBD2. Germline CDR1 and CDR2: MDHEN and SYDVKM. V lost 5 bases to trimming and J lost 3 bases; unmatched junction nucleotides: 8. The CDR3 consists of 16 residues. For the CDR3, the DNA is TGTGCCAGCAGTAGCCTAGCGGGAGGGGCCGGCTACGAGCAGTACTTC. Amino acid sequence: CASSSLAGGAGYEQYF.

V gene TRBV4-1 combines with J gene TRBJ1-3; tentatively, D is TRBD1 (6 bases). The CDR3 runs 14 residues. Trimming removed 1 base from V and 4 bases from J, with 8 bases in between. The germline gives CDR1 MGHRA, CDR2 YSYEKL. The CDR3 loop is CASSQGGPGNTIYF. For the CDR3, the DNA is TGCGCCAGCAGCCAAGGGGGGCCGGGAAACACCATATATTTT.

V usage is TRBV28 and J usage is TRBJ1-1; TRBD1 matches 8 bases. The CDR3 is 12 amino acids. V lost 5 bases, J lost 7 bases, and 3 bases stayed unmatched. CDR1 MDHEN and CDR2 SYDVKM come from the germline V gene. CDR3 protein: CASSRDRYEAFF. The CDR3 region has the DNA TGTGCCAGCAGTCGGGACAGGTATGAAGCTTTCTTT.

The rearrangement joins TRBV4-2 to TRBJ2-1; 12 positions match TRBD2. Germline V CDR1 and CDR2: LGHNA, YNFKEQ. V lost 0 bases, J lost 6 bases, and 9 bases stayed unmatched. The CDR3 has 18 amino acids. The CDR3 loop is CASSQDNPRLAGANEQFF. The CDR3 DNA is TGTGCCAGCAGCCAAGATAACCCCAGACTAGCGGGAGCCAATGAGCAGTTCTTC.

The genes are TRBV28 and TRBJ2-5; TRBD1 matches 9 bases. Per germline, CDR1 MDHEN and CDR2 SYDVKM. The trim removed 5 bases at V and 1 base at J, leaving 5 bases unmatched. CDR3 length: 15 residues. The CDR3, as DNA: TGTGCCAGCAGTACGTACAGGGGGCCCCAAGAGACCCAGTACTTC. Its protein is CASSTYRGPQETQYF. Complete variable domain (other parts from reference TRBV28 and TRBJ2-5): DVKVTQSSRYLVKRTGEKVFLECVQDMDHENMFWYRQDPGLGLRLIYFSYDVKMKEKGDIPEGYSVSREKKERFSLILESASTNQTSMYLCASSTYRGPQETQYFGPGTRLLVL.

The gene calls are TRBV13 and TRBJ2-1, with TRBD2 identical over 7 bases. This CDR3 has 13 amino acids. CDR1 PRHDT and CDR2 FYEKMQ come from the germline V gene (reference sequence). With 10 bases clipped from V and 8 bases from J, the junction kept 11 bases outside the gene matches. This CDR3 reads CATAGAGVDEQFF. Here the CDR3 DNA reads TGTGCCACCGCCGGGGCGGGAGTGGATGAGCAGTTCTTC.

As to this clone: One end of the junction varies from germline; a read error may be responsible. The chain is built from TRBV30 and TRBJ1-5, with 9 positions matching TRBD1. The CDR3 extends over 13 amino acids. The germline gives CDR1 GTSNPN, CDR2 SVGIG (reference sequence). CDR3 sequence (DNA): TGTGCCCGGAGACAGGGGGTCAGGCAGCCCCAGCATTTT. It codes for CARRQGVRQPQHF.

This rearrangement joins TRBV10-3 to TRBJ2-3, with 9 bases lining up with TRBD1. CDR3 length: 13 amino acids. J lost 2 bases, V lost 10 bases, and 4 bases had no gene match. The germline V gene encodes CDR1 ENHRY and CDR2 SYGVKD. CDR3 loop: CATRTGVTDTQYF. The CDR3 nucleotides read TGTGCCACAAGGACAGGGGTCACAGATACGCAGTATTTT.

J is TRBJ2-3 and V is TRBV9; 11 nucleotides line up with TRBD2. Germline V gives CDR1 SGDLS, CDR2 YYNGEE. The trim removed 0 bases at V and 1 base at J, leaving 4 bases unmatched. The CDR3 has 17 amino acids. CDR3 sequence (DNA): TGTGCCAGCAGCGTAGCCTTACTAGCGGGAGGCACAGATACGCAGTATTTT. Its protein is CASSVALLAGGTDTQYF.

The V call is TRBV5-6, the J call TRBJ2-2; 12 bases line up with TRBD2. V was clipped by 5 bases and J by 2 bases; unmatched bases: 4. Germline lookup yields CDR1 SGHDT and CDR2 YYEEEE. The CDR3 consists of 16 residues. CDR3 region: CASRRTSGVNTGELFF. CDR3 nucleotide sequence: TGTGCCAGCAGGCGGACTAGCGGGGTCAACACCGGGGAGCTGTTTTTT.

The rearrangement joins TRBV6-1 to TRBJ2-6; D is unresolved. Trimming removed 6 bases from V and 6 bases from J, with 9 bases in between. Per germline, CDR1 MNHNS and CDR2 SASEGT. This CDR3 comprises 13 residues. Here the CDR3 DNA reads TGTGCCAGCAGCCCCGGAGAGGCCAACGTCCTGACTTTC. Its protein is CASSPGEANVLTF.

This clone was counted between two and nine times. The chain carries TRBV7-9 and TRBJ2-5, with 9 nucleotides matching TRBD2. The DNA end is more similar to TRBJ2-7, so the J call may be wrong. The CDR3 is made up of 15 amino acids. The V gene's germline CDR1 is SEHNR and CDR2 FQNEAQ (reference sequence). CDR3: CASSPGLAESDEQYF. CDR3 DNA sequence: TGTGCCAGCAGCCCGGGACTAGCAGAATCCGACGAGCAGTACTTC.

The V gene is TRBV19, the J gene TRBJ1-2, with 7 bases lining up with TRBD1. With V trimmed by 9 bases and J by 4 bases, 11 bases remained unmatched. The germline V gene encodes CDR1 LNHDA and CDR2 SQIVND (reference sequence). The CDR3 totals 14 residues. This CDR3 is CASRPGQKPYGYTF. CDR3 DNA sequence: TGTGCCAGCAGACCGGGACAGAAACCCTATGGCTACACCTTC.

The chain is built from TRBV19 and TRBJ2-5; no clear D gene. V was trimmed by 6 bases and J by 2 bases, leaving 10 bases between them. The CDR3 is 13 residues long. Per the germline V gene, CDR1 is LNHDA and CDR2 is SQIVND (reference sequence). The CDR3, as DNA: TGTGCCAGTAGCCCGGCGGTTCAAGAGACCCAGTACTTC. It specifies CASSPAVQETQYF.

This clone showed up just a few times. The chain has TRBV29-1 and TRBJ1-3, with unresolved D. Per germline, CDR1 SQVTM and CDR2 ANQGSEA. Trimming stripped 4 bases from V and 0 bases from J, with 13 bases between. This CDR3 contains 15 residues. CDR3 nucleotide sequence: TGCAGCGTTGCCCCTACGATGCACTCTGGAAACACCATATATTTT. Protein: CSVAPTMHSGNTIYF.

The CDR3 DNA is TGTGCCAGCAGTGAAGGTAGTTCTTACGATACGCAGTATTTT. Translating gives CASSEGSSYDTQYF. The chain couples TRBV25-1 to TRBJ2-3; unclear D gene. Germline V lookup: CDR1 MGHDK, CDR2 SYGVNS. The CDR3 is made up of 14 amino acids. V lost 2 bases to trimming and J lost 6 bases, with 12 bases between them.

The chain joins TRBV30 to TRBJ2-3, with D perhaps matching TRBD2 (6 bases). Germline V lookup: CDR1 GTSNPN, CDR2 SVGIG (reference sequence). V was cut by 4 bases and J by 5 bases, with 19 bases left in between. CDR3 length equals 15 residues. The CDR3 is CAWTRGGRRVDTQYF. CDR3 bases: TGTGCCTGGACTCGGGGTGGGAGGCGCGTAGATACGCAGTATTTT.

The V and J genes are TRBV6-5 and TRBJ1-5; D gene unclear. Germline V gives CDR1 MNHEY, CDR2 SVGAGI. The CDR3 contains 15 residues. V lost 2 bases, J lost 2 bases, and 10 bases lay in between. DNA of the CDR3: TGTGCCAGCAGTTACAGGCGGTCGGGCAATCAGCCCCAGCATTTT. Translation: CASSYRRSGNQPQHF.

The CDR3 region is CASSPGQPTEKLFF. The CDR3 nucleotides are TGTGCCAGCAGCCCGGGACAGCCGACAGAAAAACTGTTTTTT. The chain couples TRBV7-2 to TRBJ1-4, with 7 bases lining up with TRBD1. The V and J ends lost 5 bases and 8 bases, in that order; junction bases with no gene match: 8. The CDR3 is made up of 14 amino acids. In germline, CDR1 is SGHTA, CDR2 FQGNSA.

This clone was observed a single time. The chain recombines TRBV4-3 with TRBJ2-7; the match to TRBD2 covers 9 bases. The V and J ends lost 0 bases and 3 bases, in that order; junction bases with no gene match: 6. Germline loops: CDR1 LGHNA, CDR2 YSLEER. The CDR3 is 16 amino acids. CDR3 nucleotides: TGCGCCAGCAGCCAAGAGCCTAGCGGGGCCCACTACGAGCAGTACTTC. Its protein product is CASSQEPSGAHYEQYF.

This clone was counted a single time. The chain recombines TRBV4-1 with TRBJ1-4; D perhaps matches TRBD1 (5 bases). Between the trimmed V and J ends, which lost 0 bases and 0 bases, there was a span of 11 bases. Germline CDR1 and CDR2: MGHRA and YSYEKL. This CDR3 contains 17 residues. CDR3: CASSQEGREPTNEKLFF. The DNA for the CDR3 is TGCGCCAGCAGCCAAGAGGGGCGGGAACCAACTAATGAAAAACTGTTTTTT.

The V call is TRBV5-6, the J call TRBJ1-2; D is unresolved. Germline assignment: CDR1 SGHDT and CDR2 YYEEEE. V was shortened by 0 bases and J by 0 bases, with 9 bases between the two germline ends. The CDR3 is 15 amino acids. The CDR3 coding sequence is TGTGCCAGCAGCTTGGGTCACAACGCTAACTATGGCTACACCTTC. It codes for CASSLGHNANYGYTF.

The V and J genes are TRBV10-3 and TRBJ1-1; no clear D gene. Germline V gives CDR1 ENHRY, CDR2 SYGVKD. The CDR3 loop spans 15 amino acids. The V end was cut by 9 bases, the J end by 1 base, with 18 bases between. In DNA, the CDR3 is TGTGCCATACGCGCCCGCGCGGCGGGGAACACTGAAGCTTTCTTT. Its translation is CAIRARAAGNTEAFF.

The V and J genes are TRBV7-9 and TRBJ2-1; possible D gene TRBD2, 6 bases. Per germline, CDR1 SEHNR and CDR2 FQNEAQ (reference sequence). V dropped 4 bases and J dropped 13 bases, with 14 bases sitting between them. The CDR3 runs 12 residues. The CDR3, as DNA: TGTGCCAGCAGCTCTCTTGGCGGGGAACAGTTCTTC. Protein sequence: CASSSLGGEQFF. Using reference TRBV7-9 and TRBJ2-1 for the parts outside the CDR3, the full variable domain is DTGVSQNPRHKITKRGQNVTFRCDPISEHNRLYWYRQTLGQGPEFLTYFQNEAQLEKSRLLSDRFSAERPKGSFSTLEIQRTEQGDSAMYLCASSSLGGEQFFGPGTRLTVL.

The rearrangement uses TRBV28 and TRBJ2-7; the D gene is possibly TRBD1 (6 bases). Germline V gene sequence: CDR1 MDHEN, CDR2 SYDVKM. This CDR3 has 14 amino acids. Trimming stripped 2 bases from V and 4 bases from J, with 12 bases between. The CDR3 bases are TGTGCCAGCAGTTTAAACAGGGTTGCGTACGAGCAGTACTTC. It is translated as CASSLNRVAYEQYF.

The gene calls are TRBV7-2 and TRBJ2-1, with 10 positions matching TRBD2. Per germline, CDR1 SGHTA and CDR2 FQGNSA. J gave up 3 bases and V 5 bases, and 4 bases lay outside the gene matches. The CDR3 has 15 amino acids. CDR3 DNA: TGTGCCAGCAGCCCGGGACTAGCGTACTACAATGAGCAGTTCTTC. The encoded protein is CASSPGLAYYNEQFF.

The rearrangement joins TRBV18 to TRBJ1-1, with a tentative D call TRBD1 (6 bases). CDR1 and CDR2 (germline): KGHSH, LQKENI. V lost 3 bases to trimming and J lost 4 bases, with 12 bases between them. The CDR3 is 14 residues long. Written as DNA, the CDR3 is TGTGCCAGCTCACCTAATACAGGGCGCACTGAAGCTTTCTTT. It is translated as CASSPNTGRTEAFF.

This chain connects TRBV7-2 to TRBJ2-3; maybe TRBD2 (6 bases). Germline V gives CDR1 SGHTA, CDR2 FQGNSA. V gave up 6 bases and J gave up 0 bases, with 13 bases separating them. The CDR3 is made up of 15 amino acids. The CDR3 nucleotides read TGTGCCAGCAGTCAAACCAGCGGGAGCACAGATACGCAGTATTTT. It specifies CASSQTSGSTDTQYF.

The rearrangement joins TRBV6-1 to TRBJ1-5, with 9 nucleotides matching TRBD1. Germline V gene lookup returns CDR1 MNHNS and CDR2 SASEGT. The CDR3 has 14 amino acids. Germline trimming cut 7 bases from V and 5 bases from J; bases unmatched to any gene: 6. CDR3 nucleotide sequence: TGTGCCAGCAAATTGACAGGGGGGCATCAGCCCCAGCATTTT. Residues: CASKLTGGHQPQHF.

J is TRBJ2-6 and V is TRBV4-3; TRBD2 matches at 10 bases. Unmatched junction bases numbered 2, after V lost 5 bases and J lost 1 base. The V gene's germline CDR1 is LGHNA and CDR2 YSLEER. This CDR3 has 16 amino acids. In nucleotides, the CDR3 is TGCGCCAGCAGCAATAGCGGGAGGTCTGGGGCCAACGTCCTGACTTTC. Amino acids: CASSNSGRSGANVLTF.

This chain uses TRBV14 with TRBJ2-5; D possibly corresponds to TRBD1 (6 bases). CDR3 length: 15 residues. The V gene's germline CDR1 is SGHDN and CDR2 FVKESK. V was trimmed by 1 base and J by 4 bases, leaving 13 bases between them. DNA of the CDR3: TGTGCCAGCAGCCAAGCCCGACAGGAAATAGAGACCCAGTACTTC. This gives the protein CASSQARQEIETQYF.